A selection of T cell receptor beta chains follows, all from one sample in a study of blood T cell repertoires in COVID-19. Clones were read by immunoSEQ multiplex PCR, and TCRdb kept only the in-frame ones, dropping some. The sample lists about 370,000 clones, roughly 90% occurring once. Sequenced input: peripheral blood. These receptors all come from a young woman with COVID-19, enrolled during active disease. Each CDR3 is given with its conserved first and last residue. A D gene is named only where the DNA matches it firmly. Where a row states a size, it is once, few, many or the class of an expanded clone; other rows omit it.

v_gene	d_gene	j_gene	abundance	CDR3nt	CDR3aa
TRBV4-1	TRBD1	TRBJ1-1	.	TGCGCCAGCAGCTTGGGACAGGGGAACACTGAAGCTTTCTTT	CASSLGQGNTEAFF
TRBV5-6	.	TRBJ2-5	once	TGTGCCAGCAGCTTGCCCTTGAGGGAGGAGACCCAGTACTTC	CASSLPLREETQYF
TRBV5-4	.	TRBJ1-4	once	TGTGCCAGCAGCTCGGACAGTTATAATGAAAAACTGTTTTTT	CASSSDSYNEKLFF
TRBV4-3	TRBD2	TRBJ2-2	.	TGCGCCAGCAGCCCTCGTCCAGCGGGAGGCCTTGCGAACACCGGGGAGCTGTTTTTT	CASSPRPAGGLANTGELFF
TRBV29-1	.	TRBJ1-5	.	TGCAGCGTTGGGGGGGGCAATCAGCCCCAGCATTTT	CSVGGGNQPQHF
TRBV19	TRBD2	TRBJ2-1	.	TGTGCCAGTAGGGGGCGGGAGAAGTCCTACAATGAGCAGTTCTTC	CASRGREKSYNEQFF
TRBV5-8	.	TRBJ2-4	.	TGTGCCAGCAGCTTGAAGGGGGCCAAAAACATTCAGTACTTC	CASSLKGAKNIQYF
TRBV6-5	TRBD2	TRBJ2-7	.	TGTGCCAGCAGCCCATCCCGGGGGGGCCTCGAGCAGTACTTC	CASSPSRGGLEQYF
TRBV5-1	TRBD2	TRBJ2-5	.	TGCGCCAGCAGCCCCCCGGGACTAGCGGGAGTCAGAGAGACCCAGTACTTC	CASSPPGLAGVRETQYF
TRBV4-3	.	TRBJ1-1	.	TGCGCCAGCAGCCAAGAAAATCAGAGGATCACTGAAGCTTTCTTT	CASSQENQRITEAFF
TRBV6-5	.	TRBJ2-1	once	TGTGCCAGCCGGGATCCCCAGGGGCCCGGGCACATCTTC	CASRDPQGPGHIF
TRBV13	.	TRBJ1-5	few	TGTGCCAGCAGCTTAGGGGATGCGGGCAATCAGCCCCAGCATTTT	CASSLGDAGNQPQHF
TRBV19	.	TRBJ1-2	.	TGTGCCAGTAGTACCGCGGCACTTTTTTCCTATGGCTACACCTTC	CASSTAALFSYGYTF
TRBV27	.	TRBJ1-2	.	TGTGCCAGCAGTTTAAGAGGGGGCTATGGCTACACCTTC	CASSLRGGYGYTF
TRBV20-1	.	TRBJ2-1	.	TGCAGTGCTAGAAAGGGAGCTGAGCAGTTCTTC	CSARKGAEQFF
TRBV7-2	.	TRBJ1-1	.	TGTGCCAGCAGCCCACACAGGGAGAGAGGGGCTTTCTTT	CASSPHRERGAFF
TRBV7-8	TRBD1	TRBJ1-2	.	TGTGCCAGCAGCTCATCCGGACAGGGCGAGCATGGCTACACCTTC	CASSSSGQGEHGYTF
TRBV10-1	.	TRBJ2-2	.	TGCGCCAGCAGTGAGGGAGGGGCGCCCACCGGGGAGCTGTTTTTT	CASSEGGAPTGELFF
TRBV7-2	TRBD1	TRBJ1-1	.	TGTGCCAGCAGCTTAGTGAGCGGGGGCGACAGGGTGGGTGAAGCTTTCTTT	CASSLVSGGDRVGEAFF
TRBV11-3	TRBD2	TRBJ2-2	.	TGTGCCAGCAGCTGGGGACTACCAAACACCGGGGAGCTGTTTTTT	CASSWGLPNTGELFF
TRBV7-6	TRBD2	TRBJ2-1	.	TGTGCCAGCAGCCGGGGACTAGCGGGAGGGCATGAGCAGTTCTTC	CASSRGLAGGHEQFF
TRBV3-1/TRBV3-2	.	TRBJ2-1	.	TGTGCCAGCAGCCAAGAGGGGAGTAGAGGTGAGCAGTTCTTC	CASSQEGSRGEQFF
TRBV5-4	.	TRBJ1-1	.	TGTGCCAGCAGCCTTTCACAGGGTCTGAACACTGAAGCTTTCTTT	CASSLSQGLNTEAFF
TRBV2	TRBD1	TRBJ2-7	.	TGTGCCAGCAGTGAATCGGGACAGGGAACCTACGAGCAGTACTTC	CASSESGQGTYEQYF
TRBV6-5	TRBD1	TRBJ1-4	.	TGTGCCAGCAGGAGGGGACAGGGGATAGGAGAAAAACTGTTTTTT	CASRRGQGIGEKLFF
TRBV4-2	.	TRBJ1-5	.	TGTGCCAGCAGCCCACAACTATACAGGGAGAATCAGCCCCAGCATTTT	CASSPQLYRENQPQHF
TRBV11-3	TRBD2	TRBJ2-3	.	TGTGCCAGCAGCTTGAGCGGGGGCACAGATACGCAGTATTTT	CASSLSGGTDTQYF
TRBV2	.	TRBJ1-1	few	TGCGCCGATTCGGGGAACGGTTTCACTGAAGCTTTCTTT	CADSGNGFTEAFF
TRBV7-2	.	TRBJ1-2	.	TGTGCCAGCAGCTTAGAACAGGAAGTATATGGCTACACCTTC	CASSLEQEVYGYTF
TRBV14	.	TRBJ2-6	.	TGTGCCAGCGGGACATCCTCTGGGGCCAACGTCCTGACTTTC	CASGTSSGANVLTF
TRBV7-2	.	TRBJ1-3	.	TGTGCCAGCAGCTTAGGGCGCGGAGTCTCTGGAAACACCATATATTTT	CASSLGRGVSGNTIYF
TRBV20-1	.	TRBJ1-1	.	TGCAGTGTCTGGGGGGACACTGAAGCTTTCTTT	CSVWGDTEAFF
TRBV7-2	TRBD2	TRBJ2-5	.	TGTGCCAGCAGCTTAGGGCCGTGGGGACTAGCGGAGGGGGAGACCCAGTACTTC	CASSLGPWGLAEGETQYF
TRBV6-2/TRBV6-3	.	TRBJ2-6	.	TGTGCCAGCAGCCACGACAGAGCTGGGGCCAACGTCCTGACTTTC	CASSHDRAGANVLTF
TRBV4-3	.	TRBJ2-7	.	TGCGCCAGCAGCCAAGGGAGGGGTGTGCGCGAGCAGTACTTC	CASSQGRGVREQYF
TRBV6-4	.	TRBJ2-3	.	TGTGCCAGCAGTGACTCCCTCGGGGGGCCCACAGATACGCAGTATTTT	CASSDSLGGPTDTQYF
TRBV12-5	.	TRBJ2-1	.	TGTGCTAGTGGTTTGTCTTCCCTCGGCAATGAGCAGTTCTTC	CASGLSSLGNEQFF
TRBV5-4	TRBD1	TRBJ2-1	.	TGTGCCAGCAGCCCTCGGGACAGCTACAATGAGCAGTTCTTC	CASSPRDSYNEQFF
TRBV25-1	.	TRBJ2-5	.	TGTGCCAGCAGTGAGGAGGGAGGGGGTAGGGAGACCCAGTACTTC	CASSEEGGGRETQYF
TRBV25-1	.	TRBJ2-1	.	TGTGCCACTACAGGTCCCGACTACAATGAGCAGTTCTTC	CATTGPDYNEQFF
TRBV7-6	TRBD2	TRBJ2-1	few	TGTGCCAGCAGCCCCGCTGGACTAGCGGGTGGGGATGAGCAGTTCTTC	CASSPAGLAGGDEQFF
TRBV15	.	TRBJ2-7	once	TGTGCCACCAGCAGAGGGAGAGGGTTTCCTTACGAGCAGTACTTC	CATSRGRGFPYEQYF
TRBV5-1	.	TRBJ1-5	.	TGCGCCAGCAGCTTAGACAGGCCCCGGATCTATAGCAATCAGCCCCAGCATTTT	CASSLDRPRIYSNQPQHF